This T cell receptor beta chain derives from a study of cytomegalovirus exposure and HLA in healthy donors. Broader study findings: High specificity and sensitivity for cytomegalovirus status were reported for the classifier. A few CMV-associated chains proved CMV antigen-specific in vitro. Rarity characterized most TCR sequences, yet some public TCRs appeared in many donors.

V lost 4 bases and J lost 5; bases outside the gene matches: 8. The germline gives CDR1 SGHRS, CDR2 YFSETQ. The CDR3 extends over 14 amino acids. Here immunoSEQ multiplex PCR was the method, and the copy in TCRdb shows in-frame clones only, minus some. The sample records over 250,000 clones, 65% to 90% being singletons. Comments on this clone: Its antigen is as yet unknown.

Sequencing was performed on PBMCs. This TCR was sampled from a woman between 18 and 29 years old in good health and CMV-seronegative. The chain uses TRBV5-1 and TRBJ2-5; 7 bases match TRBD1. DNA for the CDR3: TGCGCCAGCAGCAAATACAGGGGATTGGAGACCCAGTACTTC. It yields the protein CASSKYRGLETQYF.